This T cell receptor beta chain stems from a study of cytomegalovirus exposure and HLA in healthy donors. Overall study findings and caveats: Most sequenced TCRs were rare (though some public TCRs occurred in many donors). The authors listed roughly 150 TCR beta chains as cytomegalovirus-associated. It was reported that the classifier diagnosed cytomegalovirus status with high specificity and sensitivity in both the original and validation cohorts.

Data came from immunoSEQ multiplex PCR; TCRdb stores just in-frame clones and leaves some out. Among 110,000 to 150,000 clones listed, approximately 90% were seen once. A word on this clone: Its antigen is unidentified.

The germline CDR1 and CDR2 sequences are WSHSY and SAAADI. CDR3 size: 16 residues. V shed 2 bases and J shed 0 bases, with 11 bases lying between them. The rearrangement joins TRBV10-2 to TRBJ2-1; possibly TRBD2 for D (6 bases). Material for sequencing was PBMCs. This sequence originates from a man aged 18 to 30 in good health and CMV-seronegative. The CDR3 here is CASSELASSSYNEQFF. The CDR3 DNA reads as TGCGCCAGCAGTGAGCTAGCGTCAAGCTCCTACAATGAGCAGTTCTTC.